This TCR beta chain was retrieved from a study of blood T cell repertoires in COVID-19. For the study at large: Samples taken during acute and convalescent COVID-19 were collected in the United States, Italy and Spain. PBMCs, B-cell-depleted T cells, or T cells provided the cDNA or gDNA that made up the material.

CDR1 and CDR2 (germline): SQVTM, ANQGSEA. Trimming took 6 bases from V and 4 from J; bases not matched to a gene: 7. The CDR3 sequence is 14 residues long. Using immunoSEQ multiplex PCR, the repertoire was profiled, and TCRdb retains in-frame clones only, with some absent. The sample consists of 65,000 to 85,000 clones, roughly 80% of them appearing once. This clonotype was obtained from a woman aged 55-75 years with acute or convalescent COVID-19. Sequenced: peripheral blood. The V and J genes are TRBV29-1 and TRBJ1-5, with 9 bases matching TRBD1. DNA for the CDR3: TGCAGCGTCGGGACAGGGATATCAAATCAGCCCCAGCATTTT. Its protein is CSVGTGISNQPQHF. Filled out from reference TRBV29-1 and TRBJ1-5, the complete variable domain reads SAVISQKPSRDICQRGTSLTIQCQVDSQVTMMFWYRQQPGQSLTLIATANQGSEATYESGFVIDKFPISRPNLTFSTLTVSNMSPEDSSIYLCSVGTGISNQPQHFGDGTRLSIL.